This TCR beta chain was documented in a study of T cell responses to AZD1222 COVID-19 vaccine. Study-wide points: Nearly half of unique spike-specific TCRs reportedly avoided B.1.351 and B.1.1.7 mutated regions. Females outnumbered males among donors, who were mostly white British; clonal diversity was possibly underestimated. Spike-specific TCR breadth and depth were elevated following two AZD1222 doses. Only after the peak T cell response were repertoires sampled.

Produced via immunoSEQ multiplex PCR; TCRdb's table is partial and in-frame only. The sample contains 150,000 to 200,000 clones, around 89% of which appear only once. The ends were cut back, 2 bases at V and 0 bases at J, with 11 bases in the middle. Germline V gene sequence: CDR1 KGHSH, CDR2 LQKENI. CDR3 length equals 16 residues. In the case of this clone: Its antigen is still unknown.

This clonotype originated in an adult who received the MenACWY meningococcal vaccine as a control. Sequences were derived from peripheral blood, sampled 28 days after the second dose of the MenACWY control vaccine. The chain carries TRBV18 and TRBJ1-5, with D maybe TRBD1 (5 bases). This CDR3 is CASSPSQGYSNQPQHF. CDR3 nucleotide sequence: TGTGCCAGCTCACCAAGTCAGGGTTATAGCAATCAGCCCCAGCATTTT.